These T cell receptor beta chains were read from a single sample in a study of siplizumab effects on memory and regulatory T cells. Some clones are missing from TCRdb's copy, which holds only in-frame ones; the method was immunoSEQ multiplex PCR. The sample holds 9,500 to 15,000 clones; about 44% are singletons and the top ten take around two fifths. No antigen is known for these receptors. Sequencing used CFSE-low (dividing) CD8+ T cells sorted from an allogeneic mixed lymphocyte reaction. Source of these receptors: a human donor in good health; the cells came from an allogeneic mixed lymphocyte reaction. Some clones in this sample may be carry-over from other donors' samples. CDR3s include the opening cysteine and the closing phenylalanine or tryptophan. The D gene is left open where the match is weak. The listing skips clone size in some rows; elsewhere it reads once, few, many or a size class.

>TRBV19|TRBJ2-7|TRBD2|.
CASSFSASGVYEQYF
TGTGCCAGTAGTTTCTCGGCTAGCGGAGTCTACGAGCAGTACTTC
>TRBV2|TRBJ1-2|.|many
CASSYGLNNNYGYTF
TGTGCCAGCAGCTACGGACTGAATAATAACTATGGCTACACCTTC
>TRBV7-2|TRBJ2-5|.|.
CASSLGTLILQETQYF
TGTGCCAGCAGCTTAGGGACCCTAATACTCCAAGAGACCCAGTACTTC
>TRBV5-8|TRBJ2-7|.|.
CASSPSLGSYEQYF
TGTGCCAGCAGCCCGAGCTTAGGATCCTACGAGCAGTACTTC
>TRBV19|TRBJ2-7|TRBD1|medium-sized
CATSPGTGAYEQYF
TGTGCCACGTCGCCCGGGACAGGGGCCTACGAGCAGTACTTC
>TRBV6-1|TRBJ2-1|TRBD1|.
CASINRGYNEQFF
TGTGCCAGCATTAACAGGGGCTACAATGAGCAGTTCTTC
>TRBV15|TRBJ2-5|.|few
CATSSVGERPQETQYF
TGTGCCACCAGCTCTGTAGGGGAGAGGCCCCAAGAGACCCAGTACTTC
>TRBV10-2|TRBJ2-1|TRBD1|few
CASSEEDRVLLSYNEQFF
TGCGCCAGCAGTGAGGAGGACAGGGTGTTACTCTCCTACAATGAGCAGTTCTTC
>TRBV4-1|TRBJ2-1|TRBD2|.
CASRPGLAGGSSSYNEQFF
TGCGCCAGCAGACCTGGACTAGCGGGGGGCTCGAGCTCCTACAATGAGCAGTTCTTC
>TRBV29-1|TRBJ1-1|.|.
CSVEPGGANTEAFF
TGCAGCGTTGAACCTGGGGGCGCGAACACTGAAGCTTTCTTT
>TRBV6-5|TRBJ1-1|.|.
CASSYRGPAFF
TGTGCCAGCAGTTACCGAGGGCCAGCTTTCTTT
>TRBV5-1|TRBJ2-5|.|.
CASSLIGVQETQYF
TGCGCCAGCAGCTTGATTGGGGTACAAGAGACCCAGTACTTC
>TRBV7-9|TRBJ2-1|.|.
CASSPRTEMHYNEQFF
TGTGCCAGCAGCCCGCGGACCGAGATGCACTACAATGAGCAGTTCTTC
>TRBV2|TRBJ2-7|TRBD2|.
CASSDGLAGTYEQYF
TGTGCCAGCAGTGACGGGCTAGCGGGGACCTACGAGCAGTACTTC
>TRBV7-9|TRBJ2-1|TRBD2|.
CASSPTGGIYFYEQFF
TGTGCCAGTAGTCCGACGGGAGGGATTTATTTCTATGAGCAGTTCTTC
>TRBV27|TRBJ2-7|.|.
CASSLGGPYYEQYF
TGTGCCAGCAGTTTAGGGGGGCCTTACTACGAGCAGTACTTC
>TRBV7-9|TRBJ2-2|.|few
CASSGGIRFTGELFF
TGTGCCAGCAGCGGTGGCATTAGGTTCACCGGGGAGCTGTTTTTT
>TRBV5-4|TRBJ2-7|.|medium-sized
CASSLSFGPYEQYF
TGTGCCAGCAGCTTGAGTTTTGGTCCCTACGAGCAGTACTTC
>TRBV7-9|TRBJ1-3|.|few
CASSTSSQGLSGNTIYF
TGTGCCAGCAGCACCTCCAGCCAGGGGCTCTCTGGAAACACCATATATTTT
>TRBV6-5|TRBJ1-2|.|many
CASSPGSYGYTF
TGTGCCAGCAGTCCCGGGAGCTATGGCTACACCTTC
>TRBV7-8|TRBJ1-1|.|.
CASSFAAGNTEAFF
TGTGCCAGCAGCTTCGCCGCAGGGAATACTGAAGCTTTCTTT
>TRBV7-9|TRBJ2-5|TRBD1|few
CASSSGTGYEETQYF
TGTGCCAGCAGCTCCGGGACAGGGTACGAAGAGACCCAGTACTTC
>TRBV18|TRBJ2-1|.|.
CASSPLQQGAWGNEQFF
TGTGCCAGCTCACCGCTCCAACAGGGTGCGTGGGGAAATGAGCAGTTCTTC
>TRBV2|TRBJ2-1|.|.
CASKVDSSYNEQFF
TGTGCCAGCAAGGTGGACTCCTCCTACAATGAGCAGTTCTTC
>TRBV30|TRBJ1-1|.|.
CAWKDRRNTEAFF
TGTGCCTGGAAGGACAGAAGGAACACTGAAGCTTTCTTT
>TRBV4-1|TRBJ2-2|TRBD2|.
CASSQGTGTRTGELFF
TGCGCCAGCAGCCAAGGAACCGGGACTAGGACCGGGGAGCTGTTTTTT
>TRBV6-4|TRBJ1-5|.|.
CASSGARQPQHF
TGTGCCAGCAGTGGGGCGCGACAGCCCCAGCATTTT
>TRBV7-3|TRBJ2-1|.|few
CASSSDSPYNEQFF
TGTGCCAGCAGCTCGGACAGTCCATACAATGAGCAGTTCTTC
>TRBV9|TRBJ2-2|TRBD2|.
CASSVVGLGGSGELFF
TGTGCCAGCAGCGTAGTGGGCCTCGGGGGGTCCGGGGAGCTGTTTTTT
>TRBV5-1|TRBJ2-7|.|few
CASSLGSGPYEQYF
TGCGCCAGCAGCTTAGGGTCGGGGCCCTACGAGCAGTACTTC
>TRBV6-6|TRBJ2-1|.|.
CASSYSGDDEQFF
TGTGCCAGCAGTTACTCAGGCGATGATGAGCAGTTCTTC
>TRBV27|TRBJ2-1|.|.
CASSLSGDIYNEQFF
TGTGCCAGCAGTCTATCCGGGGACATATACAATGAGCAGTTCTTC
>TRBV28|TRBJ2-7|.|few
CASSLGLTYEQYF
TGTGCCAGCAGTTTAGGACTTACCTACGAGCAGTACTTC
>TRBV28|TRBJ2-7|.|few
CASSSYRDEQYF
TGTGCCAGCAGCTCCTACAGGGACGAGCAGTACTTC
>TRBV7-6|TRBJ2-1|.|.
CAASGWNEQFF
TGTGCCGCCTCAGGGTGGAATGAGCAGTTCTTC
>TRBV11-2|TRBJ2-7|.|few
CASSPLGGPYEQYF
TGTGCCAGCAGCCCCTTGGGGGGGCCCTACGAGCAGTACTTC
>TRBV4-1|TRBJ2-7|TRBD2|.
CASSQMAGGTYEQYF
TGCGCCAGCAGCCAAATGGCGGGAGGGACCTACGAGCAGTACTTC
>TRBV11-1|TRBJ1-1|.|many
CASSLAGIPNTEAFF
TGTGCCAGCAGCTTAGCAGGAATACCGAACACTGAAGCTTTCTTT
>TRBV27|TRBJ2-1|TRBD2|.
CASSLRASGGLSYNEQFF
TGTGCCAGCAGTTTAAGGGCTAGCGGGGGGCTATCCTACAATGAGCAGTTCTTC
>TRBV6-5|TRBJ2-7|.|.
CASSVGGSTWEQYF
TGTGCCAGCAGTGTCGGAGGGAGTACCTGGGAGCAGTACTTC
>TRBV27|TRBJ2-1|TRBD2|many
CASISGTSTYNEQFF
TGTGCCAGCATTTCCGGGACTAGCACATACAATGAGCAGTTCTTC
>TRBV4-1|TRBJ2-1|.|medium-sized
CASSFRTTYNEQFF
TGCGCCAGCAGCTTCCGGACTACTTACAATGAGCAGTTCTTC